A selection of T cell receptor beta chains follows, all from one sample in a study of blood T cell repertoires in COVID-19. Clones were read by immunoSEQ multiplex PCR, and TCRdb kept only the in-frame ones, dropping some. The sample includes about 340,000 clones, about 86% of them seen just once. The sequenced sample consisted of PBMCs or T cells enriched from blood (not recorded which). The receptor source for this set is a woman aged 40 to 49 with acute COVID-19. CDR3s include the opening cysteine and the closing phenylalanine or tryptophan. The D gene is left open where the match is weak.

j_call | d_call | v_call | cdr3_aa | cdr3_nt
TRBJ2-7 | NA | TRBV19 | CASSTGGSEQYF | TGTGCCAGTAGTACTGGGGGGTCCGAGCAGTACTTC
TRBJ1-4 | NA | TRBV3-1/TRBV3-2 | CASSQEITGRTNEKLFF | TGTGCCAGCAGCCAAGAAATAACGGGGAGAACTAATGAAAAACTGTTTTTT
TRBJ2-3 | TRBD2 | TRBV29-1 | CSVASGGWTDTQYF | TGCAGCGTTGCCAGCGGGGGATGGACAGATACGCAGTATTTT
TRBJ1-3 | NA | TRBV4-3 | CASSQDKAGSGNTIYF | TGCGCCAGCAGCCAAGATAAGGCGGGCTCTGGAAACACCATATATTTT
TRBJ2-1 | NA | TRBV7-2 | CASSNWASVYNEQFF | TGTGCCAGTTCGAATTGGGCTAGCGTATACAATGAGCAGTTCTTC
TRBJ1-1 | TRBD1 | TRBV7-3 | CASSASGTGKTEAFF | TGTGCCAGCAGCGCATCCGGGACAGGGAAGACTGAAGCTTTCTTT
TRBJ2-7 | TRBD2 | TRBV6-5 | CASSSPAGGAPEQYF | TGTGCCAGCAGTTCTCCAGCGGGAGGCGCCCCCGAGCAGTACTTC
TRBJ1-4 | NA | TRBV6-2/TRBV6-3 | CASSYLGPAATNEKLFF | TGTGCCAGCAGTTACCTAGGCCCAGCTGCAACTAATGAAAAACTGTTTTTT
TRBJ2-4 | NA | TRBV7-2 | CASSLAGSAGLKRDIQYF | TGTGCCAGCAGCTTAGCGGGGTCGGCCGGACTAAAAAGGGACATTCAGTACTTC
TRBJ1-1 | NA | TRBV16 | CASKVEGREKAFF | TGTGCCAGCAAGGTGGAGGGACGGGAAAAAGCTTTCTTT
TRBJ2-7 | NA | TRBV19 | CPDYEQYF | TGTCCAGATTACGAGCAGTACTTC
TRBJ1-5 | TRBD1 | TRBV7-2 | CASSPGSGDRVGQPQHF | TGTGCCAGCAGCCCAGGGTCAGGGGACAGGGTTGGTCAGCCCCAGCATTTT
TRBJ1-2 | TRBD1 | TRBV28 | CASSFRDRDWYGYTF | TGTGCCAGCAGTTTCCGGGACAGGGATTGGTATGGCTACACCTTC